Listed below are T cell receptor beta chains from one sample, sequenced in a study of cytomegalovirus exposure and HLA in healthy donors. Assay: immunoSEQ multiplex PCR; the TCRdb copy retains only in-frame clones and omits some. The sample consists of 100,000 to 150,000 clones, 65% to 80% of them appearing once. The sample taken for sequencing was PBMCs. The receptors here all came from a woman aged 60-75 years in good health and CMV-seropositive. Each CDR3 is given without its conserved first and last residue.

j_call | v_call | cdr3_aa
TRBJ1-2 | TRBV4-1 | ASSRAGQPYGYT
TRBJ2-1 | TRBV7-3 | ASSSPGLAGAGNEQF
TRBJ1-1 | TRBV19 | ASKLSTGSYTEAF
TRBJ2-7 | TRBV19 | ASSDPGEGWHEQY
TRBJ1-1 | TRBV29-1 | SVNRGNTEAF
TRBJ2-7 | TRBV7-9 | ASSLLAAEQY
TRBJ1-2 | TRBV2 | ASSEPETYYGYT
TRBJ1-6 | TRBV30 | AWNFDVAQGSPLH
TRBJ2-7 | TRBV9 | ASSPTGGLPYEQY
TRBJ1-1 | TRBV19 | ASSIGSPRYTEAF
TRBJ2-5 | TRBV5-1 | ASSGSGSQVAETQY
TRBJ1-3 | TRBV5-6 | ASSSRDRGFGNTIY
TRBJ1-3 | TRBV6-5 | ASSYSGTGYGNTIY
TRBJ2-2 | TRBV25-1 | ASTFSGVGELF
TRBJ2-1 | TRBV10-3 | AISESGLADNEQF
TRBJ1-5 | TRBV11-2 | ASSFGPGQPQH
TRBJ2-1 | TRBV6-1 | ASSESGVWSSEQF
TRBJ1-4 | TRBV30 | AWKTPGGIEKLF
TRBJ1-1 | TRBV19 | ASGDRVVTEAF
TRBJ1-2 | TRBV9 | ASSGRGSYGYT
TRBJ2-7 | TRBV5-1 | ASSLATDSYEQY
TRBJ1-2 | TRBV5-8 | ASSLNWEGEST
TRBJ2-3 | TRBV7-2 | ASSFIAGGSTDTQY
TRBJ1-1 | TRBV18 | ASSPLGQANTEAF